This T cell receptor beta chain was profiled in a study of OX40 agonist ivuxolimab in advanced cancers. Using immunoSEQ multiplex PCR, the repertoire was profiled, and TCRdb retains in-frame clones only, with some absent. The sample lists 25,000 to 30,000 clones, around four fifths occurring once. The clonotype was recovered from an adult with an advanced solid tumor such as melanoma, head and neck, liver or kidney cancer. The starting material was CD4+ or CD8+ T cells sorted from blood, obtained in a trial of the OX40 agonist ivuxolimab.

The chain's CDR3 is CAWSGQDTNYNEQFF. The CDR3 nucleotides are TGTGCCTGGAGTGGACAGGACACGAACTACAATGAGCAGTTCTTC. The chain recombines TRBV30 with TRBJ2-1, with D possibly being TRBD1 (6 bases). V lost 1 base and J 3 bases, leaving 13 bases between the germline ends. Germline V gene lookup returns CDR1 GTSNPN and CDR2 SVGIG (reference sequence). This CDR3 comprises 15 residues.